The 8 T cell receptor beta chains presented below share a single source sample, sequenced in a study of Graves' ophthalmopathy and Graves' hyperthyroidism. The sequenced template was RNA, covering the TCR beta CDR3 region. First-round RT-PCR with HTBI primers preceded a second-round multiplex PCR. Each CDR3 protein gets one entry after TCRdb re-called the multiplex PCR reads with MiXCR. The data hold 200,000 to 250,000 distinct CDR3 sequences, with 20% to 25% observed a single time. Sequences were obtained from peripheral blood. These receptors came from a woman in her fifties or sixties with Graves' ophthalmopathy.

Written as DNA, the CDR3 is TGTGCCAGCTCACCATTCGGCGGGGAGGCCTACGAGCAGTACTTC. It is translated as CASSPFGGEAYEQYF. The chain joins TRBV18 to TRBJ2-7; D is possibly TRBD2 (6 bases). The CDR3 runs to 15 residues. The V end was cut by 2 bases, the J end by 2 bases, with 13 bases between. Germline V gives CDR1 KGHSH, CDR2 LQKENI.

CDR3 DNA sequence: TGTGCCATTCAGGGGGCAGCGAACACTGAAGCTTTCTTT. As protein: CAIQGAANTEAFF. The rearrangement links TRBV6-4 to TRBJ1-1; 8 bases align to TRBD1. The CDR3 extends over 13 amino acids. Per the germline V gene, CDR1 is MRHNA and CDR2 is SNTAGT. J gave up 1 base and V 10 bases, and 5 bases lay outside the gene matches.

Written as DNA, the CDR3 is TGCGCCAGCAGCCAAGAGACAGGGACCTATCAACCCCTCCACTTT. This codes for CASSQETGTYQPLHF. J is TRBJ1-6 and V is TRBV4-1, with TRBD1 matching over 7 bases. This CDR3 contains 15 residues. The germline CDR1 and CDR2 sequences are MGHRA and YSYEKL. The J segment lost 12 bases and the V segment lost 0 bases, leaving 8 bases of the junction unmatched.

The chain links TRBV7-8 to TRBJ2-2; D ambiguous. Trimming left V 11 bases short and J 5 bases short, with 15 bases between. Germline lookup yields CDR1 SGHVS and CDR2 FQNEAQ. The CDR3 is 13 amino acids. CDR3 bases: TGTGCCCTCAGAAGGGCGCAAACCGGGGAGCTGTTTTTT. This translates into CALRRAQTGELFF.

Only one count was recorded for this clonotype. V usage is TRBV6-2 or TRBV6-3 and J usage is TRBJ2-5; 7 bases map to TRBD2. Unmatched junction bases numbered 11, after V lost 8 bases and J lost 2 bases. CDR1 and CDR2 from the germline V gene are MNHEY and SVGEGT. This CDR3 has 15 residues. Written as DNA, the CDR3 is TGTGCCAGCCAAAACATCGGCGGGGGACAAGAGACCCAGTACTTC. It codes for CASQNIGGGQETQYF.

This clonotype was seen repeatedly, ten times or more. The chain employs TRBV7-2 and TRBJ2-7, with D perhaps matching TRBD2 (5 bases). Germline loops: CDR1 SGHTA, CDR2 FQGNSA. CDR3 length equals 15 residues. Trimming took off 1 base at V and 4 bases at J, with 14 bases between the two ends. The CDR3 DNA reads TGTGCCAGCAGCTTAGTTGGTGGGAGAAGGTACGAGCAGTACTTC. It specifies CASSLVGGRRYEQYF.

This clonotype was detected a few times. The chain uses TRBV19 and TRBJ2-2; 10 nucleotides agree with TRBD2. The length of the CDR3 is 17 residues. CDR1 LNHDA and CDR2 SQIVND come from the germline V gene (reference sequence). The V and J ends lost 6 bases and 0 bases, in that order; junction bases with no gene match: 7. CDR3 region: CASRRLAGAANTGELFF. The CDR3 DNA sequence: TGTGCCAGTAGAAGGCTAGCGGGAGCTGCGAACACCGGGGAGCTGTTTTTT.

The V and J genes are TRBV6-2 or TRBV6-3 and TRBJ1-5; D is uncertain. The CDR3 contains 12 residues. Trimming stripped 5 bases from V and 9 bases from J, with 11 bases between. Germline CDR1 is MNHEY and CDR2 is SVGEGT. CDR3 coding DNA: TGTGCCAGCAGTAGGACTGCGGCGCCCCAGCATTTT. Protein product: CASSRTAAPQHF.